The 9 T cell receptor beta chains given below trace back to one sample, sequenced in a study of cytomegalovirus exposure and HLA in healthy donors. The PCR had 60 Vbeta and 13 Jbeta primers. The assay was immunoSEQ multiplex PCR, and TCRdb's table has in-frame clones only and misses some. Found here are 110,000 to 150,000 clones, approximately 80% of them singletons; the top ten hold 3% to 5%. The sample taken for sequencing was PBMCs. These receptors originate from a male donor in good health and CMV-seronegative.

This chain uses TRBV19 with TRBJ2-5; 8 bases fit TRBD1. This CDR3 region has 15 residues. V lost 2 bases to trimming and J lost 4 bases; unmatched junction nucleotides: 6. Germline assignment: CDR1 LNHDA and CDR2 SQIVND (reference sequence). The CDR3 nucleotides are TGTGCCAGTAGTATAAGGCAGGGGGCTGCAGAGACCCAGTACTTC. Translating gives CASSIRQGAAETQYF.

This clone was seen a few times. The V call is TRBV6-5, the J call TRBJ1-1; no definite D call. The CDR3 consists of 14 residues. V lost 0 bases, J lost 5 bases, and 10 bases lay in between. Germline assignment: CDR1 MNHEY and CDR2 SVGAGI. CDR3: CASSYSWEGTEAFF. The CDR3 DNA reads TGTGCCAGCAGTTACTCGTGGGAGGGTACTGAAGCTTTCTTT.

The V call is TRBV6-5, the J call TRBJ1-4; D remains ambiguous. CDR3 length equals 13 residues. Germline assignment: CDR1 MNHEY and CDR2 SVGAGI. The V end lost 6 bases, the J end lost 7 bases, and 12 bases lay between the germline ends. DNA of the CDR3: TGTGCCAGCAGACTCCACGGAGGTGAAAAACTGTTTTTT. It specifies CASRLHGGEKLFF.

J is TRBJ1-5 and V is TRBV7-9; 8 bases fit TRBD1. CDR1 and CDR2 from the germline V gene are SEHNR and FQNEAQ (reference sequence). With V trimmed by 5 bases and J by 6 bases, 9 bases remained unmatched. This CDR3 contains 15 residues. The CDR3 is CASSAETGAPQPQHF. The CDR3 DNA reads as TGTGCCAGCAGCGCTGAGACAGGGGCCCCTCAGCCCCAGCATTTT.

CDR3 nucleotide sequence: TGTGCCACCAGCAGAGCCGACCGGGGGGCAACTAATGAAAAACTGTTTTTT. Translating it yields CATSRADRGATNEKLFF. The V call is TRBV15, the J call TRBJ1-4, with a possible D match to TRBD1 (5 bases). The V gene's germline CDR1 is LNHNV and CDR2 YYDKDF (reference sequence). V was pared by 1 base and J by 0 bases, with 12 bases between. The CDR3 runs to 17 residues.

The J gene is TRBJ2-1, the V gene TRBV15; 8 bases agree with TRBD1. Germline loops: CDR1 LNHNV, CDR2 YYDKDF (reference sequence). CDR3 length: 13 residues. Trimming removed 6 bases from V and 7 bases from J; junction bases left unmatched: 5. CDR3 DNA sequence: TGTGCCACCAGACAGGGGGGTTTGAATGAGCAGTTCTTC. Protein product: CATRQGGLNEQFF.

This clone was detected only a few times. The DNA of the CDR3 is TGCGCCAGCAGCGTACCGACAGGGGGAACTGAAGCTTTCTTT. Protein product: CASSVPTGGTEAFF. The genes are TRBV5-1 and TRBJ1-1, with 9 bases matching TRBD1. The CDR3 has 14 residues. Germline V gene data show CDR1 as SGHRS and CDR2 as YFSETQ. Trimming removed 4 bases from V and 5 bases from J; junction bases left unmatched: 6.

The V gene is TRBV5-1, the J gene TRBJ2-2; no clear D gene. Trimming took off 4 bases at V and 4 bases at J, with 17 bases between the two ends. Looked up from germline, CDR1 is SGHRS and CDR2 is YFSETQ. The CDR3 runs to 16 residues. CDR3: CASSPLSEPSTGELFF. The CDR3 bases are TGCGCCAGCAGCCCTCTAAGTGAGCCATCCACCGGGGAGCTGTTTTTT.

This chain connects TRBV5-6 to TRBJ2-3; TRBD2 matches 9 bases. Trimming at V came to 1 base and at J to 6 bases, leaving 15 bases not matched to a gene. Germline lookup yields CDR1 SGHDT and CDR2 YYEEEE. The CDR3 totals 18 residues. The CDR3, as DNA: TGTGCCAGCAGCTTGTATCTAGCGGGGCGTCGCACCCGGGATACGCAGTATTTT. The encoded protein is CASSLYLAGRRTRDTQYF.